These 22 T cell receptor beta chains share one sample of origin, sequenced in a study of CD8 T cell repertoires and HIV-1 epitope variants. The antigens these receptors bind are not known. Method: immunoSEQ multiplex PCR; TCRdb's copy keeps in-frame clones and lacks some. The sample holds a few thousand clones, about two thirds seen once. The sequencing sample was made of cultured CD8+ T cells derived from PBMCs. These receptors were collected from a male donor with HIV.

This clone was seen only a few times. The chain has TRBV6-5 and TRBJ2-7; D is possibly TRBD2 (6 bases). Germline loops: CDR1 MNHEY, CDR2 SVGAGI. V lost 2 bases, J lost 2 bases, and 10 bases lay in between. This CDR3 spans 14 amino acids. The CDR3 region has the DNA TGTGCCAGCAGTTACGATCGGAGGGCCTACGAGCAGTACTTC. It yields the protein CASSYDRRAYEQYF.

This clone was found a few times. This chain uses TRBV12-5 with TRBJ1-2; no definite D call. Looked up from germline, CDR1 is LGHNT and CDR2 is FRNRAP. The CDR3 length is 14 residues. V lost 2 bases to trimming and J lost 4 bases, with 11 bases between them. CDR3 bases: TGTGCTAGTGGTTTGCCAGGACTGACCTATGGCTACACCTTC. It translates to CASGLPGLTYGYTF.

The V gene is TRBV7-6, the J gene TRBJ2-5; the D call may be TRBD1 or TRBD2 (5 bases each). Matching the DNA end better, TRBJ2-7 makes the J call doubtful. CDR3 length: 14 residues. CDR1 is SGHVS, CDR2 FNYEAQ, per germline. The CDR3 nucleotides read TGTGCCAGCAGCCAGGGACCGGGCGGCTACGAGCAGTACTTC. It specifies CASSQGPGGYEQYF.

The V call is TRBV2, the J call TRBJ2-3; 16 nucleotides match TRBD2. The CDR3 length is 18 residues. J lost 3 bases, V lost 0 bases, and 3 bases had no gene match. CDR1 is SNHLY, CDR2 FYNNEI, per germline. The CDR3 bases are TGTGCCAGCAGTGAAGCGGGACTAGCGGGGGGGCGGACAGATACGCAGTATTTT. This translates into CASSEAGLAGGRTDTQYF. The whole variable domain, remainder taken from reference TRBV2 and TRBJ2-3, is EPEVTQTPSHQVTQMGQEVILRCVPISNHLYFYWYRQILGQKVEFLVSFYNNEISEKSEIFDDQFSVERPDGSNFTLKIRSTKLEDSAMYFCASSEAGLAGGRTDTQYFGPGTRLTVL.

The CDR3 DNA is TGTGCCAGCAGTTTGGGGGGTAGCTATGGCTACACCTTC. Translated: CASSLGGSYGYTF. The chain has TRBV28 and TRBJ1-2, with TRBD1 as a possible D gene (5 bases). CDR3 length equals 13 residues. Germline V gene data show CDR1 as MDHEN and CDR2 as SYDVKM. The V gene lost 3 bases and the J gene lost 4 bases, with 9 bases spanning the gap.

The CDR3: CASSLAGSGRETQYF. The DNA of the CDR3 is TGTGCCAGCAGTTTGGCTGGTAGCGGTCGTGAGACCCAGTACTTC. V gene TRBV28 combines with J gene TRBJ2-5; D perhaps matches TRBD2 (6 bases). Trimming left V 3 bases short and J 5 bases short, with 16 bases between. This CDR3 spans 15 amino acids. Germline CDR1 MDHEN, CDR2 SYDVKM. Full variable domain (outside the CDR3, taken from reference TRBV28 and TRBJ2-5): DVKVTQSSRYLVKRTGEKVFLECVQDMDHENMFWYRQDPGLGLRLIYFSYDVKMKEKGDIPEGYSVSREKKERFSLILESASTNQTSMYLCASSLAGSGRETQYFGPGTRLLVL.

J is TRBJ1-1 and V is TRBV9; 7 bases are a match to TRBD1. The germline V gene has CDR1 SGDLS and CDR2 YYNGEE. This CDR3 is 13 amino acids long. The ends lost 5 bases at V and 5 bases at J; junction bases unmatched: 6. CDR3 amino acids: CASSDDRETEAFF. As DNA, the CDR3 is TGTGCCAGCAGTGATGACAGGGAAACTGAAGCTTTCTTT.

DNA for the CDR3: TGTGCCAGCAGCATCTACAGGGATGAAAAACTGTTTTTT. Residues: CASSIYRDEKLFF. The chain uses TRBV5-6 and TRBJ1-4; a possible D gene is TRBD1 (6 bases). V lost 4 bases, J lost 6 bases, and 10 bases lay in between. Germline assignment: CDR1 SGHDT and CDR2 YYEEEE. The CDR3 is 13 residues long.

CDR3 amino acids: CASNQGTGGNGELFF. The DNA for the CDR3 is TGCGCCAGCAACCAAGGGACAGGGGGCAACGGGGAGCTGTTTTTT. The genes are TRBV5-1 and TRBJ2-2, with 12 bases lining up with TRBD1. The CDR3 has 15 residues. Germline-derived CDR1 and CDR2 are SGHRS and YFSETQ. Trimming removed 6 bases from V and 7 bases from J; junction bases left unmatched: 7.

The chain links TRBV27 to TRBJ2-7; 8 bases match TRBD1. From germline, CDR1 is MNHEY and CDR2 SMNVEV (reference sequence). The CDR3 covers 14 residues. Losses at the gene ends were 5 bases for V and 5 bases for J; bases not matched to a gene: 8. The CDR3 region is CASSPGQVLHEQYF. The CDR3 DNA follows: TGTGCCAGCAGTCCGGGACAGGTGCTACACGAGCAGTACTTC.

This clone has a handful of counts. The J gene is TRBJ2-7, the V gene TRBV14, with D perhaps matching TRBD1 or TRBD2 (5 bases each). Germline V CDR1 and CDR2: SGHDN, FVKESK. The V gene lost 4 bases and the J gene lost 2 bases, with 15 bases spanning the gap. The CDR3 totals 15 residues. The CDR3 sequence: CASSPGPNIPYEQYF. The CDR3 DNA sequence: TGTGCCAGCAGCCCGGGACCCAATATTCCCTACGAGCAGTACTTC.

This sequence joins TRBV5-6 and TRBJ2-7; the D is unclear. The V and J ends lost 2 bases and 4 bases respectively, with 7 bases between them. The CDR3 extends over 12 amino acids. Looked up from germline, CDR1 is SGHDT and CDR2 is YYEEEE. CDR3 in DNA: TGTGCCAGCAGCTTCGCCGAGTACGAGCAGTACTTC. Translated: CASSFAEYEQYF.

The chain joins TRBV7-9 to TRBJ1-2; 9 bases map to TRBD1. The CDR3 runs to 13 residues. Germline CDR1 reads SEHNR; CDR2 reads FQNEAQ (reference sequence). The V segment lost 5 bases and the J segment 6 bases; nucleotides outside the gene matches: 4. CDR3 coding DNA: TGTGCCAGCAGCGGACAGGGGTGGAATGGCTACACCTTC. Protein sequence: CASSGQGWNGYTF.

This clone showed up just once. The chain combines TRBV7-9 with TRBJ2-2; D perhaps matches TRBD2 (6 bases). The CDR3 length is 14 residues. Trimming left V 6 bases short and J 6 bases short, with 14 bases between. The germline V gene has CDR1 SEHNR and CDR2 FQNEAQ (reference sequence). CDR3 sequence reads: CASSEAGGPGELFF. In nucleotides, the CDR3 is TGTGCCAGCAGTGAGGCCGGGGGTCCCGGGGAGCTGTTTTTT.

The rearrangement joins TRBV28 to TRBJ1-4; D may be TRBD1 (5 bases). This CDR3 is 13 amino acids long. Trimming took 8 bases from V and 6 from J, leaving 13 bases between them. Per the germline V gene, CDR1 is MDHEN and CDR2 is SYDVKM. This CDR3 reads CASLSLGDEKLFF. The DNA for the CDR3 is TGTGCCAGCCTGTCACTGGGGGATGAAAAACTGTTTTTT.

The gene calls are TRBV7-9 and TRBJ1-1, with 10 nucleotides matching TRBD1. Germline-derived CDR1 and CDR2 are SEHNR and FQNEAQ (reference sequence). Trimming at V came to 5 bases and at J to 7 bases, leaving 10 bases not matched to a gene. The CDR3 loop spans 15 amino acids. In DNA form, the CDR3 reads TGTGCCAGCAGCCAATCGACAGGGGGCGGCTATGAAGCTTTCTTT. The encoded protein is CASSQSTGGGYEAFF.

The chain is built from TRBV10-1 and TRBJ2-1, with D perhaps matching TRBD1 (6 bases). Trimming shortened V by 5 bases and J by 8 bases, and 13 bases separated the two germline ends. Germline lookup yields CDR1 WNHNN and CDR2 SYGVQD (reference sequence). The CDR3 totals 13 residues. In DNA, the CDR3 is TGCGCCAGCAGTCGGACAGTAACTGATGAGCAGTTCTTC. It yields the protein CASSRTVTDEQFF.

V is TRBV11-1 and J is TRBJ1-1; D unclear. Germline V lookup: CDR1 SGHAT, CDR2 FQDESV (reference sequence). CDR3 length: 15 amino acids. Trimming pared 5 bases from V and 1 base from J, leaving 14 bases between. DNA of the CDR3: TGTGCCAGCAGCCCCCAGGCGATCCCGAACACTGAAGCTTTCTTT. It yields the protein CASSPQAIPNTEAFF.

This clone appeared a single time. This chain links TRBV11-3 with TRBJ1-1, with D perhaps TRBD1 (5 bases). This CDR3 is 11 amino acids long. V lost 1 base and J 8 bases, leaving 5 bases between the germline ends. CDR1 and CDR2 from the germline V gene are SGHNT and YENEEA. CDR3 sequence (DNA): TGTGCCAGCAGCTTAGGGGGGGAAGCTTTCTTT. Translation gives CASSLGGEAFF.

The chain joins TRBV28 to TRBJ1-1; D is undetermined. The germline CDR1 and CDR2 sequences are MDHEN and SYDVKM. This CDR3 region has 13 residues. V shed 5 bases and J shed 5 bases, with 12 bases lying between them. For the CDR3, the DNA is TGTGCCAGCAGTCTGTATTCTGGGACTGAAGCTTTCTTT. Translating it yields CASSLYSGTEAFF. Looking up the rest from reference TRBV28 and TRBJ1-1 gives the full variable domain: DVKVTQSSRYLVKRTGEKVFLECVQDMDHENMFWYRQDPGLGLRLIYFSYDVKMKEKGDIPEGYSVSREKKERFSLILESASTNQTSMYLCASSLYSGTEAFFGQGTRLTVV.

The chain recombines TRBV4-1 with TRBJ1-1; D is undetermined. The CDR3 sequence is 14 residues long. Trimming took 0 bases from V and 6 from J, leaving 11 bases between them. CDR1 is MGHRA and CDR2 is YSYEKL in the germline V gene. The CDR3 DNA follows: TGCGCCAGCAGCCAAGATCTCCGGGCAGCTGAAGCTTTCTTT. It yields the protein CASSQDLRAAEAFF.

V gene TRBV19 combines with J gene TRBJ2-5; 10 positions match TRBD2. V lost 1 base and J lost 4; bases outside the gene matches: 9. This CDR3 spans 17 amino acids. Germline CDR1 is LNHDA and CDR2 is SQIVND (reference sequence). The CDR3 loop is CASSIGESGGAGETQYF. The CDR3, as DNA: TGTGCCAGTAGTATAGGAGAGAGCGGGGGGGCCGGAGAGACCCAGTACTTC.